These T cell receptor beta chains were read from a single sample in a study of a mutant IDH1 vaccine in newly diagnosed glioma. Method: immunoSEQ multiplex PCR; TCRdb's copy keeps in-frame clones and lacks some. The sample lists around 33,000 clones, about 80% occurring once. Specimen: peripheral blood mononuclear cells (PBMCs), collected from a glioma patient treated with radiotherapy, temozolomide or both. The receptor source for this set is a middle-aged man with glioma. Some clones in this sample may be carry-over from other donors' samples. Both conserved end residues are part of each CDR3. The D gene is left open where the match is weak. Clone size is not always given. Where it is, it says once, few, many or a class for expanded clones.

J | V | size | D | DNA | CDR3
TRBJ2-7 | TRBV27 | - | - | TGTGCCAGCAGTTTTGGACAGTTCTACGAGCAGTACTTC | CASSFGQFYEQYF
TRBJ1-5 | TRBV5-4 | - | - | TGTGCCAGCAGCCCCGGACAGAATCAGCCCCAGCATTTT | CASSPGQNQPQHF
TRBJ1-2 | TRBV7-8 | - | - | TGTGCCAGCAGCTCCTTGAGGGGCGCCTCCTCTGGCTACACCTTC | CASSSLRGASSGYTF
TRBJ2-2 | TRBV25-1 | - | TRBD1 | TGTGCCAGCAGTGAAGGCGACAGGGACACCGGGGAGCTGTTTTTT | CASSEGDRDTGELFF
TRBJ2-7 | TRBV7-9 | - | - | TGTGCCAGCAGCCCGGACAGCACCTACGAGCAGTACTTC | CASSPDSTYEQYF
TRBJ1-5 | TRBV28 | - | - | TGTGCCAGCAGCTCCCGATCGGGGAGCAATCAGCCCCAGCATTTT | CASSSRSGSNQPQHF
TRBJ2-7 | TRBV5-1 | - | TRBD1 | TGCGCCAGCAGCTTGGGTGGGACAGTCCCATCCGAGCAGTACTTC | CASSLGGTVPSEQYF
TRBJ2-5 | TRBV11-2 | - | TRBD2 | TGTGCCAGCAGCTTAGACGCGGGACTACCCCCCCAAGAGACCCAGTACTTC | CASSLDAGLPPQETQYF
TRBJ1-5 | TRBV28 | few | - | TGTGCCAGCAGTTTCGGACAAAGAAATCAGCCCCAGCATTTT | CASSFGQRNQPQHF
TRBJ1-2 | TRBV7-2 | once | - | TGTGCCAGCAGCTTGTCCTGGGATGGCTACACCTTC | CASSLSWDGYTF
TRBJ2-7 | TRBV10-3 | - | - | TGTGCCATCAGTGGCCAGGGCTACGAGCAGTACTTC | CAISGQGYEQYF
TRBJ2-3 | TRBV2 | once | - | TGTGCCACCCCGCTTGGGTTAGATACGCAGTATTTT | CATPLGLDTQYF
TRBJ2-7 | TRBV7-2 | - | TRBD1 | TGTGCCAGCTCCCCGGGACAGGGGGTCGAGCAGTACTTC | CASSPGQGVEQYF
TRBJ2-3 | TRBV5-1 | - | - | TGCGCCAGCAGCTTGGATTCGGGGGTTGGCACAGATACGCAGTATTTT | CASSLDSGVGTDTQYF
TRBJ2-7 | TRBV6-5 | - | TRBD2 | TGTGCCAGCAGTTATTCGGCGGGAGTGTACGAGCAGTACTTC | CASSYSAGVYEQYF
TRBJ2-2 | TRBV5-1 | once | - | TGCGCCGGAAGGAATTCCCGTGACACCGGGGAGCTGTTTTTT | CAGRNSRDTGELFF
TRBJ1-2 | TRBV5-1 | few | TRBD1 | TGCGCCAGCAGCCCCACCGACAGGGGACGTGGCTACACCTTC | CASSPTDRGRGYTF
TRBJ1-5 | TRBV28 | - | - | TGTGCCAGCACCGAAACCAGGGGATCGAGCAATCAGCCCCAGCATTTT | CASTETRGSSNQPQHF
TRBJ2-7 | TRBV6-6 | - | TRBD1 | TGTGCCACTCTGACAGGGGGCCACGAGCAGTACTTC | CATLTGGHEQYF
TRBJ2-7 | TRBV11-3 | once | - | TGTGCCAGCAGCCTGACAGGGACTAGCTCCTACGAGCAGTACTTC | CASSLTGTSSYEQYF
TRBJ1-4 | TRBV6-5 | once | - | TGTGCCAGCAGTTACTCTGTGACTGAAAAACTGTTTTTT | CASSYSVTEKLFF
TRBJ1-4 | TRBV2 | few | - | TGTGCCAGCAGGAGACAGACTAATGAAAAACTGTTTTTT | CASRRQTNEKLFF